The next 17 T cell receptor beta chains were all read from a single sample in a study of regulatory T cells in long-lasting Graves disease. Described time point: newly diagnosed GD, antithyroid drugs for less than 3 months. PBMC-extracted RNA yielded the TCR library. Arm-PCR of CDR3 regions and iRepertoire HTBI primers were the basis on which TCR beta libraries were built. Each CDR3 protein gets one entry after TCRdb re-called the multiplex PCR reads with MiXCR. The sample yields under 300,000 distinct CDR3 sequences, 15% to 20% seen once. These data were also filed under a second study, of T cells in Graves' hyperthyroidism and ophthalmopathy.

Sequencing was performed on peripheral blood mononuclear cells (PBMCs), taken at new diagnosis, from a patient treated with antithyroid drugs. The origin of the receptors is a woman aged 25 to 39 with Graves disease.

This chain joins TRBV7-2 and TRBJ2-1; perhaps TRBD2 as D (5 bases). This CDR3 contains 15 residues. Deletions cut 10 bases from V and 0 bases from J, with 16 bases between. Germline V gene data show CDR1 as SGHTA and CDR2 as FQGNSA. CDR3: CAISVKGSSYNEQFF. The CDR3 region has the DNA TGTGCCATCAGTGTTAAAGGGAGCTCCTACAATGAGCAGTTCTTC. The full variable domain, rest sourced from reference TRBV7-2 and TRBJ2-1, is GAGVSQSPSNKVTEKGKDVELRCDPISGHTALYWYRQSLGQGLEFLIYFQGNSAPDKSGLPSDRFSAERTGGSVSTLTIQRTQQEDSAVYLCAISVKGSSYNEQFFGPGTRLTVL.

The CDR3 DNA sequence: TGTGCCAGCAGCTTCGGGGGGGGACATGGCTACACCTTC. Amino acids: CASSFGGGHGYTF. This chain joins TRBV7-2 and TRBJ1-2; maybe TRBD1 (5 bases). The CDR3 is 13 amino acids. Germline V gene lookup returns CDR1 SGHTA and CDR2 FQGNSA. Trimming cost V 3 bases and J 6 bases, with 11 bases left between them. Filled out from reference TRBV7-2 and TRBJ1-2, the complete variable domain reads GAGVSQSPSNKVTEKGKDVELRCDPISGHTALYWYRQSLGQGLEFLIYFQGNSAPDKSGLPSDRFSAERTGGSVSTLTIQRTQQEDSAVYLCASSFGGGHGYTFGSGTRLTVV.

The chain carries TRBV7-9 and TRBJ1-2; 7 bases agree with TRBD1. V shed 6 bases, J shed 6 bases, and the junction held 7 bases outside the gene matches. CDR3 length: 13 amino acids. Germline lookup yields CDR1 SEHNR and CDR2 FQNEAQ (reference sequence). The CDR3 spells CASRQQGTDGYTF. In nucleotides, the CDR3 is TGTGCCAGCAGACAACAGGGGACGGATGGCTACACCTTC.

CDR3 DNA: TGTGCCAGCAGTGAGGACAGGGGTGTGGGTGAGCAGTTCTTC. Its protein is CASSEDRGVGEQFF. The rearrangement links TRBV2 to TRBJ2-1; 9 bases agree with TRBD1. Germline V CDR1 and CDR2: SNHLY, FYNNEI. This CDR3 spans 14 amino acids. V trimming: 3 bases; J trimming: 9 bases; junction bases outside the gene matches: 6. Combining the CDR3 with reference TRBV2 and TRBJ2-1 gives the whole variable domain EPEVTQTPSHQVTQMGQEVILRCVPISNHLYFYWYRQILGQKVEFLVSFYNNEISEKSEIFDDQFSVERPDGSNFTLKIRSTKLEDSAMYFCASSEDRGVGEQFFGPGTRLTVL.

The rearrangement joins TRBV2 to TRBJ1-2, with D maybe TRBD1 (6 bases). The V end lost 6 bases, the J end lost 4 bases, and 18 bases lay between the germline ends. There are 15 residues in the CDR3. In germline, CDR1 is SNHLY, CDR2 FYNNEI. In DNA, the CDR3 is TGTGCCAGCAGGATCGGCGGGGGGGGGCCCTATGGCTACACCTTC. It yields the protein CASRIGGGGPYGYTF.

This chain uses TRBV20-1 with TRBJ1-2; possibly TRBD1 for D (5 bases). The V gene lost 6 bases and the J gene lost 2 bases, with 16 bases spanning the gap. The CDR3 totals 14 residues. The germline gives CDR1 DFQATT, CDR2 SNEGSKA (reference sequence). The CDR3 bases are TGCAGTGCCGAGAGCCCGGGACGGAACTATGGCTACACCTTC. This gives the protein CSAESPGRNYGYTF.

A note on this clonotype: This may come from a read error, since a much larger clone is one base off. The CDR3 ends on some other residue instead of the conserved phenylalanine or tryptophan, so this is likely a read error. The chain employs TRBV6-9 and TRBJ1-1, with D unclear. V was shortened by 3 bases and J by 1 base, with 9 bases between the two germline ends. This CDR3 is 14 amino acids long. CDR1 MNHGY and CDR2 SVAAGI come from the germline V gene. CDR3 nucleotides: TGTGCCAGCAGTTACATGACGGCGAACACTGAAGCTTTCCTT. Translation: CASSYMTANTEAFL.

This clonotype was counted ten times or more. This chain links TRBV7-2 with TRBJ2-3, with TRBD2 as a possible D gene (6 bases). This CDR3 comprises 14 residues. Germline V lookup: CDR1 SGHTA, CDR2 FQGNSA. The V end lost 5 bases, the J end lost 6 bases, and 15 bases lay between the germline ends. The CDR3 DNA sequence: TGTGCCAGCAGCCTGCGGGGACCGGGGGATACGCAGTATTTT. Amino acids: CASSLRGPGDTQYF.

At least ten counts were recorded for this clonotype. The chain carries TRBV6-1 and TRBJ2-7, with 8 bases matching TRBD2. Germline values: CDR1 MNHNS, CDR2 SASEGT. V shed 4 bases, J shed 2 bases, and the junction held 1 base outside the gene matches. This CDR3 region has 13 residues. The CDR3 here is CASSAGGTYEQYF. The CDR3 bases are TGTGCCAGCAGTGCGGGGGGGACCTACGAGCAGTACTTC.

This clonotype occurred many times. The chain joins TRBV5-1 to TRBJ2-3, with TRBD1 as a possible D gene (6 bases). The CDR3 spans 15 residues. Per the germline V gene, CDR1 is SGHRS and CDR2 is YFSETQ. Between the trimmed V and J ends, which lost 4 bases and 2 bases, there was a span of 14 bases. CDR3 region: CASSPTDRNTDTQYF. For the CDR3, the DNA is TGCGCCAGCAGCCCCACTGACAGGAACACAGATACGCAGTATTTT.

This clonotype was seen at least ten times. CDR3 coding DNA: TGCGCCAGCAGCTTGGAGGTCTCTGGGGGGTACTATGGCTACACCTTC. It yields the protein CASSLEVSGGYYGYTF. The chain couples TRBV5-1 to TRBJ1-2; D is possibly TRBD1 (5 bases). The CDR3 runs 16 residues. Germline CDR1 reads SGHRS; CDR2 reads YFSETQ. Between the trimmed V and J ends, which lost 0 bases and 3 bases, there was a span of 15 bases.

In this sample, this clonotype turned up many times. The J gene is TRBJ2-1, the V gene TRBV12-3 or TRBV12-4, with D tentatively TRBD1 (6 bases). The CDR3 covers 12 residues. Between the trimmed V and J ends, which lost 6 bases and 7 bases, there was a span of 10 bases. DNA for the CDR3: TGTGCCAGCAGCAACAGGGTTAATGAGCAGTTCTTC. This gives the protein CASSNRVNEQFF.

This clonotype was detected ten times or more. The chain recombines TRBV20-1 with TRBJ2-3; D may be TRBD1 (6 bases). This CDR3 has 13 residues. V shed 3 bases and J shed 6 bases, with 13 bases lying between them. Looked up from germline, CDR1 is DFQATT and CDR2 is SNEGSKA (reference sequence). The DNA of the CDR3 is TGCAGTGCTAGTGTGGGGGCAGGGGATACGCAGTATTTT. Its protein is CSASVGAGDTQYF.

There are many counts of this clonotype. The genes are TRBV7-2 and TRBJ1-1, with a weak D call TRBD1 (6 bases). The CDR3 covers 14 residues. V dropped 3 bases and J dropped 2 bases, with 10 bases sitting between them. The germline gives CDR1 SGHTA, CDR2 FQGNSA. The CDR3 region has the DNA TGTGCCAGCAGCTTGGGACATTCTAACACTGAAGCTTTCTTT. Its protein product is CASSLGHSNTEAFF.

The chain carries TRBV5-1 and TRBJ1-1; 8 bases are a match to TRBD1. J was trimmed by 5 bases and V by 1 base; bases with no gene match: 4. Per the germline V gene, CDR1 is SGHRS and CDR2 is YFSETQ. This CDR3 contains 14 residues. The CDR3 DNA reads as TGCGCCAGCAGCTTGACCCAGGGGGCTACTGAAGCTTTCTTT. Its protein product is CASSLTQGATEAFF.

This CDR3 is CASSPGQGSNGYTF. The CDR3 DNA follows: TGTGCCAGCAGCCCGGGACAGGGGAGCAATGGCTACACCTTC. V and J are TRBV5-5 and TRBJ1-2; 10 nucleotides agree with TRBD1. J gave up 6 bases and V 4 bases, and 6 bases lay outside the gene matches. Germline V gives CDR1 SGHKS, CDR2 YYEKEE (reference sequence). The CDR3 is 14 residues long. Filled out from reference TRBV5-5 and TRBJ1-2, the complete variable domain reads DAGVTQSPTHLIKTRGQQVTLRCSPISGHKSVSWYQQVLGQGPQFIFQYYEKEERGRGNFPDRFSARQFPNYSSELNVNALLLGDSALYLCASSPGQGSNGYTFGSGTRLTVV.

This clonotype has a count of ten or more. This chain connects TRBV11-2 to TRBJ2-2; D perhaps matches TRBD2 (5 bases). This CDR3 spans 15 amino acids. Trimming pared 5 bases from V and 12 bases from J, leaving 22 bases between. Germline CDR1 SGHAT, CDR2 FQNNGV. The CDR3 reads CASSHQAGLVVKLFF. CDR3 DNA: TGTGCCAGCAGCCACCAGGCGGGCCTTGTGGTTAAGCTGTTTTTT.